The subject of this entry is one TCR beta chain. Its target is unknown. The source of the sample is a study of cytomegalovirus exposure and HLA in healthy donors. Study findings and constraints: A later analysis found common viral pathogens apparently linked to several of the most significant clusters.

The PCR used 60 Vbeta and 13 Jbeta primers. The protocol was immunoSEQ multiplex PCR, while the TCRdb copy is restricted to in-frame clones and leaves out a portion. Of about 140,000 clones in the sample, 65% to 80% are singletons; the top ten hold roughly 3.7%. Germline CDR1 is SGDLS and CDR2 is YYNGEE. CDR3 length: 15 residues. V lost 0 bases, J lost 0 bases, and 10 bases lay in between. The V and J genes are TRBV9 and TRBJ2-7; possible D gene TRBD2, 6 bases. The receptor comes from a male donor in good health and CMV-seronegative. The sample taken for sequencing was PBMCs. The CDR3 DNA is TGTGCCAGCAGCGTAGGTGAGGGACTCTCCTACGAGCAGTACTTC. The encoded protein is CASSVGEGLSYEQYF.